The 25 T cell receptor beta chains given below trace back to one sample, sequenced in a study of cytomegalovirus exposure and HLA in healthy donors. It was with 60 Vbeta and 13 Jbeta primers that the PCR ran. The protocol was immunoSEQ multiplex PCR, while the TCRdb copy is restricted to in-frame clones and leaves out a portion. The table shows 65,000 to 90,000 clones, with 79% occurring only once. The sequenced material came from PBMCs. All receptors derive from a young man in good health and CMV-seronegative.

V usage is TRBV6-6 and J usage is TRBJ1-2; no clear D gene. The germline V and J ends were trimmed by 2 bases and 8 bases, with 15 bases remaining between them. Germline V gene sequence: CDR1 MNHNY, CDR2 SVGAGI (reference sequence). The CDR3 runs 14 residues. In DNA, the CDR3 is TGTGCCAGCAGTTACAGGGAGAGGTTAAAGGGCTACACCTTC. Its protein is CASSYRERLKGYTF.

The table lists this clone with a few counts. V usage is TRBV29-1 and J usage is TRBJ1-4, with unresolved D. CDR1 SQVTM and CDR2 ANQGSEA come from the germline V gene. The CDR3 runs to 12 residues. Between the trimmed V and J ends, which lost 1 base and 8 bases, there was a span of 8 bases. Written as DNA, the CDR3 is TGCAGCGTTGAAGGTAGAGGGGAAAAACTGTTTTTT. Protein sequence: CSVEGRGEKLFF. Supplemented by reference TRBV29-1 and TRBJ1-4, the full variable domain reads SAVISQKPSRDICQRGTSLTIQCQVDSQVTMMFWYRQQPGQSLTLIATANQGSEATYESGFVIDKFPISRPNLTFSTLTVSNMSPEDSSIYLCSVEGRGEKLFFGSGTQLSVL.

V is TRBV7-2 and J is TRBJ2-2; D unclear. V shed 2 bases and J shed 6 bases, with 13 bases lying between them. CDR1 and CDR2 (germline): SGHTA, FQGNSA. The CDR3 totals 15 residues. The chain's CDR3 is CASSLRQGQAGELFF. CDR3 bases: TGTGCCAGCAGCTTAAGACAAGGCCAGGCCGGGGAGCTGTTTTTT. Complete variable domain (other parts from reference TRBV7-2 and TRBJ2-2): GAGVSQSPSNKVTEKGKDVELRCDPISGHTALYWYRQSLGQGLEFLIYFQGNSAPDKSGLPSDRFSAERTGGSVSTLTIQRTQQEDSAVYLCASSLRQGQAGELFFGEGSRLTVL.

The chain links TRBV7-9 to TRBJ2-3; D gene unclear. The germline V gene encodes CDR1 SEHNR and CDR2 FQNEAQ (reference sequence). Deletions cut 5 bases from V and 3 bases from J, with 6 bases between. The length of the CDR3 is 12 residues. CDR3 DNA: TGTGCCAGCAGCCCCCGGACAGATACGCAGTATTTT. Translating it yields CASSPRTDTQYF.

In nucleotides, the CDR3 is TGTGCCAGCAGTTTCCTCGACAGGGGACGGAGCAATGAGCAGTTCTTC. Protein product: CASSFLDRGRSNEQFF. This chain joins TRBV27 and TRBJ2-1, with 8 bases aligning to TRBD1. The germline gives CDR1 MNHEY, CDR2 SMNVEV (reference sequence). This CDR3 has 16 residues. V was pared by 3 bases and J by 6 bases, with 10 bases of the junction left unmatched.

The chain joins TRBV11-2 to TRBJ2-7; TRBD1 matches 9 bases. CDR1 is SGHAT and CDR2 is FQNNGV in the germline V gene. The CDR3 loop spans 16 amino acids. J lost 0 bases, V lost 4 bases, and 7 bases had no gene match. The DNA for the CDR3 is TGTGCCAGCAGCTGGGGGACAGGGCAGAACTCCTACGAGCAGTACTTC. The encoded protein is CASSWGTGQNSYEQYF.

CDR3 coding DNA: TGTGCCAGCTCACCCCAAGGGACACCCTACGAGCAGTACTTC. Protein sequence: CASSPQGTPYEQYF. The chain uses TRBV18 and TRBJ2-7, with D perhaps matching TRBD1 (6 bases). Germline V CDR1 and CDR2: KGHSH, LQKENI. Trimming stripped 3 bases from V and 2 bases from J, with 11 bases between. There are 14 residues in the CDR3.

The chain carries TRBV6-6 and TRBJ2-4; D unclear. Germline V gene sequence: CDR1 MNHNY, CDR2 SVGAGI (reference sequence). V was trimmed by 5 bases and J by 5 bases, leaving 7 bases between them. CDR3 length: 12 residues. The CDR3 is CASSNSENIQYF. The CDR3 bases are TGTGCCAGCAGTAACAGTGAAAACATTCAGTACTTC.

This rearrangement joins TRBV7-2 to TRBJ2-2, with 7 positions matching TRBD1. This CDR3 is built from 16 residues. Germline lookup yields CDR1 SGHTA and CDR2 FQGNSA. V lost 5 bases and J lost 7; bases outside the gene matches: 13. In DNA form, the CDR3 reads TGTGCCAGCAGCAAACAGCCCAGCAGGGGGAGCGGGGAGCTGTTTTTT. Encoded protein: CASSKQPSRGSGELFF.

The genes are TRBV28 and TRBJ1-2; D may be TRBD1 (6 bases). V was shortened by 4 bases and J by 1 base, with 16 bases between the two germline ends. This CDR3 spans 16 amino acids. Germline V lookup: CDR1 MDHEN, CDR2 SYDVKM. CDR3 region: CASSSAGATLNYGYTF. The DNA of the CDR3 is TGTGCCAGCAGTTCGGCAGGGGCCACCCTTAACTATGGCTACACCTTC.

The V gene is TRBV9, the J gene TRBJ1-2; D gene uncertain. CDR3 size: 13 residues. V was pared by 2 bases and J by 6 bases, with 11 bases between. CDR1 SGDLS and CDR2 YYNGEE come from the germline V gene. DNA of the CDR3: TGTGCCAGCAGCGTCCGACCCGCGGATGGCTACACCTTC. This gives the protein CASSVRPADGYTF.

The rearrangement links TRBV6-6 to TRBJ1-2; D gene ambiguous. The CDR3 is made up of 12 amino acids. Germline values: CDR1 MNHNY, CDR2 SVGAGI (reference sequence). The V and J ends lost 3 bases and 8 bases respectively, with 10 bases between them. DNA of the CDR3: TGTGCCAGCAGTTATTTACTGAGCGGCTACACCTTC. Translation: CASSYLLSGYTF.

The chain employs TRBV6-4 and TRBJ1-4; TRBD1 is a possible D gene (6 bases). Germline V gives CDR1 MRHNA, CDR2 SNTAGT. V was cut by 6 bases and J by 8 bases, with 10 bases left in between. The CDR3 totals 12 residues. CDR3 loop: CASRKRGEKLFF. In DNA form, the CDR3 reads TGTGCCAGCAGGAAGAGGGGGGAAAAACTGTTTTTT.

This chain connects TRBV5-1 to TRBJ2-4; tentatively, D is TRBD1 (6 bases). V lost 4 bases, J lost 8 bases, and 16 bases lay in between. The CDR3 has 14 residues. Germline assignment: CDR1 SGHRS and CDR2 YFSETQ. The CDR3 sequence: CASSPQGVRDIQYF. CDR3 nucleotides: TGCGCCAGCAGCCCACAGGGTGTTCGCGACATTCAGTACTTC. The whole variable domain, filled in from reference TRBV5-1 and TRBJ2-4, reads KAGVTQTPRYLIKTRGQQVTLSCSPISGHRSVSWYQQTPGQGLQFLFEYFSETQRNKGNFPGRFSGRQFSNSRSEMNVSTLELGDSALYLCASSPQGVRDIQYFGAGTRLSVL.

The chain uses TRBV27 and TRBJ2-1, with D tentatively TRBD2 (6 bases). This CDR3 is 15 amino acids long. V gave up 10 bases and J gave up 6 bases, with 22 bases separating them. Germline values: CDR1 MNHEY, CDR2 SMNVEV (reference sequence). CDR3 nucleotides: TGTGCCACCTGGGACTTTCTTGGGGGGTTCAATGAGCAGTTCTTC. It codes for CATWDFLGGFNEQFF.

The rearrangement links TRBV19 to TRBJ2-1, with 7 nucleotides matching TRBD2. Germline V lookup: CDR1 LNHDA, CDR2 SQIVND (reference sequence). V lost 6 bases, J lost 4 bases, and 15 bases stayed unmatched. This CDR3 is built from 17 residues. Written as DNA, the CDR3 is TGTGCCAGTAGCATTAGCAAAGCGGGGCCGCCTTACAATGAGCAGTTCTTC. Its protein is CASSISKAGPPYNEQFF.

CDR3 coding DNA: TGTGCCAGCAGGCAGACAGGGGGCTACACCGGGGAGCTGTTTTTT. This encodes CASRQTGGYTGELFF. The chain employs TRBV6-6 and TRBJ2-2; 10 bases fit TRBD1. Trimming at V came to 6 bases and at J to 3 bases, leaving 4 bases not matched to a gene. This CDR3 has 15 residues. Looked up from germline, CDR1 is MNHNY and CDR2 is SVGAGI (reference sequence).

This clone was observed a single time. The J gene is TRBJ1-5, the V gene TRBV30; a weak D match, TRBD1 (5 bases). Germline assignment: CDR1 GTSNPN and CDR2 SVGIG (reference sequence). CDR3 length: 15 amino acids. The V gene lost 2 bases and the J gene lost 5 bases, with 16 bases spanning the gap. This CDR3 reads CAWSPPTGFYQPQHF. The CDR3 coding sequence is TGTGCCTGGAGTCCTCCTACAGGTTTCTATCAGCCCCAGCATTTT.

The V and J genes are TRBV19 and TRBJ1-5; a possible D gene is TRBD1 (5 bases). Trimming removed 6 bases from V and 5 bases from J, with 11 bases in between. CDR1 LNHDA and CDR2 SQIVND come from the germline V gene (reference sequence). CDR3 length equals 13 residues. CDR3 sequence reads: CASRFQGYQPQHF. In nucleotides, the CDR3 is TGTGCCAGTAGGTTCCAGGGATATCAGCCCCAGCATTTT.

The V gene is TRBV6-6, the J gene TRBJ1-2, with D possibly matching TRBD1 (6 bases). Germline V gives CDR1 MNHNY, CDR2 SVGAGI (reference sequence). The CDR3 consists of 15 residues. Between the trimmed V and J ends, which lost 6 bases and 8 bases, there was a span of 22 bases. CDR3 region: CASSPTQRSGEGYTF. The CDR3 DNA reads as TGTGCCAGCAGCCCTACCCAACGTTCAGGGGAAGGCTACACCTTC.

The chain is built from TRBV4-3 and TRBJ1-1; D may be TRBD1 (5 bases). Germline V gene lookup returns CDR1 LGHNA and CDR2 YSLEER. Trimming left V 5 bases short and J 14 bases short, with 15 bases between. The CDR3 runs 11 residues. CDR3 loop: CASSSRGRAFF. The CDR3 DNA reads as TGCGCCAGCAGCTCAAGGGGAAGAGCCTTCTTT.

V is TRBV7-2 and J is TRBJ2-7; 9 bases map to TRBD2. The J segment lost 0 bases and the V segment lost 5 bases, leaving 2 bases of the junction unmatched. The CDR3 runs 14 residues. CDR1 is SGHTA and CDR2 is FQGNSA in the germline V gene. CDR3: CASSGSGSSYEQYF. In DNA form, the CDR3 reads TGTGCCAGCAGCGGTAGCGGGAGCTCCTACGAGCAGTACTTC.

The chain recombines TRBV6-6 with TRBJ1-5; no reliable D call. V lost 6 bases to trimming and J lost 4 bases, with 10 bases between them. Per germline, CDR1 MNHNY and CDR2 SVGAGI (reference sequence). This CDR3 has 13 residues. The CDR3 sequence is CASSSTWNQPQHF. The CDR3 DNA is TGTGCCAGCAGCTCGACTTGGAATCAGCCCCAGCATTTT.

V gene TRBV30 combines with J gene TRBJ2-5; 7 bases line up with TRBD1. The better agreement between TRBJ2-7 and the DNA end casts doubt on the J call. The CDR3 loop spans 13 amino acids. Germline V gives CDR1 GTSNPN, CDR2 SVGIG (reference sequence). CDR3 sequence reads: CAWSRDRIYEQYF. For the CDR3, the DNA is TGTGCCTGGAGCCGGGACAGAATATACGAGCAGTACTTC.

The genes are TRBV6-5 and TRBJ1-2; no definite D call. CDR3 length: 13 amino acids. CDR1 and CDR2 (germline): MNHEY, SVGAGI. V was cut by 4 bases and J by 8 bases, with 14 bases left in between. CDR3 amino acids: CASSSTSYRGYTF. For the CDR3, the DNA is TGTGCCAGCAGTTCGACAAGTTATCGCGGCTACACCTTC.